Included here is one T cell receptor beta chain sequence, with context. Random hexamers served to reverse transcribe roughly 0.5 to 1 ug RNA. The authors amplified TCR beta CDR3 across 54 Vbeta and 13 Jbeta using immunoSEQ multiplex PCR. MiXCR, applied by TCRdb to the immunoSEQ multiplex PCR reads, yields one record per CDR3 protein. The table records 15,000 to 20,000 distinct CDR3 sequences, 95% of them present only once. The data are from a study of CD8 T cells in Susac syndrome. CDR1 is SGHRS and CDR2 is YFSETQ in the germline V gene. This CDR3 has 16 amino acids. Germline trimming cut 3 bases from V and 5 bases from J; bases unmatched to any gene: 7.

The sequenced material came from CD8+ T cells from PBMCs. This sequence joins TRBV5-1 and TRBJ2-1; 11 bases fit TRBD2. This clonotype originated in a human donor in good health. The DNA for the CDR3 is TGCGCCAGCAGCTCATCCGGGACTAGCGGAAACAATGAGCAGTTCTTC. As protein: CASSSSGTSGNNEQFF.